The sequence of this TCR beta chain was determined in a study of human T cells and chemical hapten exposure. Study-wide results and caveats: Among TCRs, those above 1 in 1000 frequency were unaffected by DPC sensitization.

TCRdb reanalysed the RACE reads using MiXCR and keeps one entry per CDR3 protein. The table has more than 250,000 distinct CDR3 sequences, more than 6.5% seen once. Of note for this clonotype: The antigen remains undetermined.

The time point here: pre-sensitization, week 0. The treatment was: therapeutic diphenylcyclopropenone sensitization with weekly scalp DPC. With 0 bases removed from V and 1 base from J, the gap between germline ends came to 14 bases. The CDR3 runs 17 residues. The germline V gene encodes CDR1 LGHNA and CDR2 YSLEER. The sample consisted of whole blood, taken in connection with sensitization to the hapten diphenylcyclopropenone (DPC). The chain links TRBV4-3 to TRBJ2-3; no clear D. This sequence was found in a woman in her forties with alopecia areata. Some clones in this sample may be carry-over from other donors' samples. The CDR3: CASSQDTLGPGTDTQYF. The CDR3 DNA is TGCGCCAGCAGCCAAGATACTCTTGGTCCAGGCACAGATACGCAGTATTTT.